This T cell receptor beta chain was observed in a study of early T cells in non-severe SARS-CoV-2 infection. Study summary: The study sequenced bulk RNA from unsorted whole blood, with chains unpaired. Study-wide results and caveats: Clonotype matching in VDJdb favored anti-spike CD8 responses and did not capture private and CD4 specificities.

Attached unique molecular identifiers marked individual cDNA molecules. TCRdb passed the 5' RACE reads through MiXCR, listing each CDR3 protein once. The sample includes tens of thousands of distinct CDR3 sequences, 13% seen only once; the top ten take roughly 10%. Notes on this clonotype: What it recognizes is unknown.

This CDR3 comprises 14 residues. Germline assignment: CDR1 SGHRS and CDR2 YFSETQ. Unmatched junction bases numbered 5, after V lost 4 bases and J lost 2 bases. What was sequenced was whole blood. The rearrangement links TRBV5-1 to TRBJ2-7; 8 nucleotides agree with TRBD1. The receptor was isolated from an adult who was a healthcare worker with PCR-confirmed SARS-CoV-2 infection or an uninfected control (not recorded which). CDR3: CASSPDRATYEQYF. In DNA form, the CDR3 reads TGCGCCAGCAGCCCGGACAGGGCCACCTACGAGCAGTACTTC.